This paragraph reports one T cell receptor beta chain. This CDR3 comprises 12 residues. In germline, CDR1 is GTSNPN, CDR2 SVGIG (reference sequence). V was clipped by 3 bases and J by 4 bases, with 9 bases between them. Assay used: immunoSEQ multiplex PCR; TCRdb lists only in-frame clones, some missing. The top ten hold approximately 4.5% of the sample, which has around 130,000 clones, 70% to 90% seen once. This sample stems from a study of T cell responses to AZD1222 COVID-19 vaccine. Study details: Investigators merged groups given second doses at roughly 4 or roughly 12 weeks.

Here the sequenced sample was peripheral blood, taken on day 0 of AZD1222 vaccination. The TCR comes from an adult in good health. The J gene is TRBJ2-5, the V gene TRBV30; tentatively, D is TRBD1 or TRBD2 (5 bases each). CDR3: CAWSREIETQYF. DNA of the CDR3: TGTGCCTGGAGCAGGGAGATAGAGACCCAGTACTTC.